This T cell receptor beta chain was found in a study of Ad26.COV2.S vaccination and SARS-CoV-2 variants. The overall study: Of the COV1001 trial arms, the Ad26.COV2.S arm included the donor.

The V gene end was trimmed by 0 bases and the J gene end by 13 bases; junction bases not matched to a gene: 9. Per the germline V gene, CDR1 is MGHRA and CDR2 is YSYEKL. The CDR3 loop spans 14 amino acids. TCRdb's copy holds only in-frame clones and misses some; the assay was immunoSEQ multiplex PCR. The repertoire holds 330,000 or so clones, with around 90% as singletons. This clone was seen only a few times. As for treatment: some 20 received Ad26.COV2.S at low or high dose, single or two shots; roughly 5 received placebo; per-sample allocation not given. Day 63 following the first vaccine or placebo injection was when the samples were taken. Donor was an adult aged 18-55 years in Boston.

The gene calls are TRBV4-1 and TRBJ2-1; 7 bases fit TRBD2. This specimen was peripheral blood, taken in a trial of Ad26.COV2.S vaccine versus placebo. The TCR sequence derives from a person aged 18 to 59 who received the Ad26.COV2.S COVID-19 vaccine or a placebo. For the CDR3, the DNA is TGCGCCAGCAGCCAAGAGAGTAACGGGAGGAACCAGTTCTTC. It codes for CASSQESNGRNQFF.